The source of this T cell receptor (beta chain) is a study of cytomegalovirus exposure and HLA in healthy donors. Study information: From donors who were HLA-typed, an early data release held 80 million or so unique TCRs. Study outcomes and limitations: A later analysis reportedly identified an Asian-associated ancestry cluster as carrying fewer N-insertions than the roughly 600-donor mean. Cytomegalovirus-associated TCR beta chains were listed, numbering some 150.

The CDR3 runs to 16 residues. V was pared by 2 bases and J by 3 bases, with 17 bases between. The germline CDR1 and CDR2 sequences are SGHTA and FQGNSA. A word on this clone: Its specificity is unknown.

Primers: 60 Vbeta forward and 13 Jbeta reverse. The repertoire was sequenced with immunoSEQ multiplex PCR; TCRdb's copy has only in-frame clones and lacks some. The repertoire holds approximately 190,000 clones, with roughly 77% as singletons. This receptor was taken from a man in his forties or fifties in good health and CMV-seropositive. Sequencing was performed on PBMCs. The rearrangement joins TRBV7-2 to TRBJ2-7; D ambiguous. The DNA of the CDR3 is TGTGCCAGCAGCTTAAGGCAGGCACCTACTGTCTACGAGCAGTACTTC. Translated, it gives CASSLRQAPTVYEQYF.